These 30 T cell receptor beta chains were all obtained from the same sample, sequenced in a study of beta chain features in type 1 diabetes. The authors reverse transcribed all of the isolated RNA, so sequencing captured expressed TCRB transcripts. Libraries were prepared by immunoSEQ multiplex PCR; TCRdb keeps only in-frame clonotypes and omits some of them. The table records more than 8,000 clones, around three quarters of them present only once. Sequenced input: Tregs from blood. Receptor source: a woman younger than 35 in good health.

The V and J genes are TRBV6-1 and TRBJ1-5; 8 nucleotides match TRBD1. From germline, CDR1 is MNHNS and CDR2 SASEGT. The J segment lost 1 base and the V segment lost 3 bases, leaving 11 bases of the junction unmatched. The CDR3 is 18 amino acids. CDR3: CASSDGRGLVRSNQPQHF. The CDR3 region has the DNA TGTGCCAGCAGTGACGGCAGGGGGCTAGTTCGGAGCAATCAGCCCCAGCATTTT.

This chain connects TRBV11-3 to TRBJ2-1; D is possibly TRBD2 (6 bases). The CDR3 consists of 12 residues. Trimming stripped 4 bases from V and 7 bases from J, with 8 bases between. Per germline, CDR1 SGHNT and CDR2 YENEEA. CDR3 residues: CASSWGVNEQFF. For the CDR3, the DNA is TGTGCCAGCAGCTGGGGGGTAAATGAGCAGTTCTTC.

The genes are TRBV19 and TRBJ1-1; D may be TRBD1 (5 bases). The CDR3 totals 14 residues. Per the germline V gene, CDR1 is LNHDA and CDR2 is SQIVND (reference sequence). V lost 3 bases to trimming and J lost 1 base, with 9 bases between them. CDR3 sequence: CASSIYGQNTEAFF. In DNA form, the CDR3 reads TGTGCCAGTAGTATCTACGGACAGAACACTGAAGCTTTCTTT.

This chain joins TRBV30 and TRBJ2-3, with 9 bases lining up with TRBD1. CDR1 and CDR2 (germline): GTSNPN, SVGIG (reference sequence). CDR3 length: 14 amino acids. V lost 2 bases to trimming and J lost 5 bases; unmatched junction nucleotides: 5. The CDR3 nucleotides are TGTGCCTGGAGTTTTAACAGGGGGCAAGATACGCAGTATTTT. Its protein product is CAWSFNRGQDTQYF.

The chain's CDR3 is CATRTSGSNEQFF. The CDR3 coding sequence is TGTGCCACAAGGACTAGCGGGAGCAATGAGCAGTTCTTC. This rearrangement joins TRBV2 to TRBJ2-1, with 13 bases aligning to TRBD2. The CDR3 contains 13 residues. The trim removed 10 bases at V and 6 bases at J, leaving 3 bases unmatched. CDR1 and CDR2 from the germline V gene are SNHLY and FYNNEI. The full variable domain, completed using reference TRBV2 and TRBJ2-1, is EPEVTQTPSHQVTQMGQEVILRCVPISNHLYFYWYRQILGQKVEFLVSFYNNEISEKSEIFDDQFSVERPDGSNFTLKIRSTKLEDSAMYFCATRTSGSNEQFFGPGTRLTVL.

The chain is built from TRBV30 and TRBJ2-5, with 11 bases that match TRBD1. The CDR3 runs to 15 residues. Germline V gene lookup returns CDR1 GTSNPN and CDR2 SVGIG (reference sequence). The trim removed 1 base at V and 5 bases at J, leaving 6 bases unmatched. CDR3 sequence: CAWSASGTGGETQYF. The CDR3 DNA reads TGTGCCTGGAGTGCATCCGGGACAGGGGGGGAGACCCAGTACTTC.

The chain uses TRBV28 and TRBJ2-6; D gene uncertain. Per the germline V gene, CDR1 is MDHEN and CDR2 is SYDVKM. The CDR3 runs to 11 residues. V was trimmed by 8 bases and J by 3 bases, leaving 2 bases between them. CDR3 sequence (DNA): TGTGCCAGCCTTGGGGCCAACGTCCTGACTTTC. Protein: CASLGANVLTF.

The chain links TRBV6-1 to TRBJ2-7; unclear D gene. CDR3 length: 13 amino acids. The germline V gene encodes CDR1 MNHNS and CDR2 SASEGT. V was trimmed by 1 base and J by 1 base, leaving 5 bases between them. DNA of the CDR3: TGTGCCAGCAGTGAAGAACAGTCCTACGAGCAGTACTTC. Its translation: CASSEEQSYEQYF.

This rearrangement joins TRBV2 to TRBJ2-2; 8 bases map to TRBD2. The CDR3 extends over 17 amino acids. V lost 6 bases to trimming and J lost 6 bases; unmatched junction nucleotides: 15. Germline CDR1 SNHLY, CDR2 FYNNEI. CDR3 residues: CASRGLRDGGAAGELFF. CDR3 DNA: TGTGCCAGCAGAGGTCTCCGTGACGGGGGGGCAGCCGGGGAGCTGTTTTTT.

This sequence joins TRBV6-1 and TRBJ2-3; 8 nucleotides line up with TRBD2. The CDR3 totals 17 residues. Per the germline V gene, CDR1 is MNHNS and CDR2 is SASEGT. J gave up 6 bases and V 0 bases, and 11 bases lay outside the gene matches. CDR3 amino acids: CASSEAPLGAGVDTQYF. The CDR3 DNA is TGTGCCAGCAGTGAAGCGCCTTTGGGAGCGGGGGTGGATACGCAGTATTTT.

J is TRBJ1-1 and V is TRBV29-1; a weak D match, TRBD1 (5 bases). V was shortened by 4 bases and J by 0 bases, with 9 bases between the two germline ends. Germline assignment: CDR1 SQVTM and CDR2 ANQGSEA. This CDR3 spans 13 amino acids. The CDR3 reads CSVGGLLNTEAFF. The CDR3 DNA reads TGCAGCGTTGGGGGACTCCTGAACACTGAAGCTTTCTTT.

V usage is TRBV20-1 and J usage is TRBJ2-1; D not resolved. CDR1 is DFQATT and CDR2 is SNEGSKA in the germline V gene (reference sequence). The CDR3 length is 11 residues. Trimming pared 3 bases from V and 13 bases from J, leaving 13 bases between. The CDR3 sequence is CSARLGTRQFF. The CDR3 DNA follows: TGCAGTGCTAGGCTAGGAACCAGACAGTTCTTC.

For the CDR3, the DNA is TGTGCCACCAGCAGAGATCAGGGGGTCGGGGATACGCAGTATTTT. It specifies CATSRDQGVGDTQYF. V usage is TRBV15 and J usage is TRBJ2-3; 7 bases agree with TRBD1. CDR1 and CDR2 (germline): LNHNV, YYDKDF (reference sequence). This CDR3 has 15 amino acids. The V and J ends lost 0 bases and 6 bases, in that order; junction bases with no gene match: 6.

This chain connects TRBV7-9 to TRBJ2-3; 14 bases are shared with TRBD2. Per the germline V gene, CDR1 is SEHNR and CDR2 is FQNEAQ (reference sequence). Unmatched junction bases numbered 7, after V lost 6 bases and J lost 5 bases. The CDR3 has 16 residues. CDR3 nucleotides: TGTGCCAGCAGAGAGGGACTAGCGGGGGATATAGATACGCAGTATTTT. Translated: CASREGLAGDIDTQYF. The variable domain in full, with the rest retrieved from reference TRBV7-9 and TRBJ2-3, is DTGVSQNPRHKITKRGQNVTFRCDPISEHNRLYWYRQTLGQGPEFLTYFQNEAQLEKSRLLSDRFSAERPKGSFSTLEIQRTEQGDSAMYLCASREGLAGDIDTQYFGPGTRLTVL.

V and J are TRBV7-9 and TRBJ2-3; 10 bases are shared with TRBD1. This CDR3 is built from 17 residues. Germline V gene sequence: CDR1 SEHNR, CDR2 FQNEAQ (reference sequence). The V and J ends lost 4 bases and 4 bases, in that order; junction bases with no gene match: 11. The CDR3 spells CASSYGTGVSRADTQYF. The CDR3, as DNA: TGTGCCAGCAGCTATGGGACAGGGGTATCTAGGGCAGATACGCAGTATTTT.

This chain uses TRBV5-8 with TRBJ1-1, with a possible D match to TRBD1 (5 bases). Germline CDR1 and CDR2: SGHTS and YDEGEE. The CDR3 is made up of 15 amino acids. Between the trimmed V and J ends, which lost 5 bases and 3 bases, there was a span of 17 bases. The CDR3 bases are TGTGCCAGCAGGCTCTATCGCCGGGGGGACACTGAAGCTTTCTTT. Translating gives CASRLYRRGDTEAFF.

The CDR3 DNA sequence: TGTGCCTGGAGTGTGTCTAGCGGAGACGCGAGCTCCTACAATGAGCAGTTCTTC. It yields the protein CAWSVSSGDASSYNEQFF. This chain links TRBV30 with TRBJ2-1; 7 nucleotides match TRBD2. The ends lost 0 bases at V and 0 bases at J; junction bases unmatched: 11. Germline CDR1 and CDR2: GTSNPN and SVGIG (reference sequence). CDR3 size: 18 residues.

The chain joins TRBV5-1 to TRBJ2-7, with D possibly TRBD1 on 5 matching bases. Germline CDR1 reads SGHRS; CDR2 reads YFSETQ. This CDR3 comprises 15 residues. V was pared by 3 bases and J by 5 bases, with 18 bases between. CDR3 amino acids: CASSSRQTRSHEQYF. Written as DNA, the CDR3 is TGCGCCAGCAGCTCCCGACAGACACGATCCCACGAGCAGTACTTC.

The rearrangement links TRBV29-1 to TRBJ1-1; no clear D gene. The ends were cut back, 7 bases at V and 6 bases at J, with 15 bases in the middle. The CDR3 is made up of 12 amino acids. CDR1 SQVTM and CDR2 ANQGSEA come from the germline V gene. The CDR3 is CSARRSGAEAFF. The DNA for the CDR3 is TGCAGCGCCAGAAGATCCGGGGCTGAAGCTTTCTTT.

The chain couples TRBV19 to TRBJ1-5, with a tentative D call TRBD1 (5 bases). Trimming removed 5 bases at V and 4 bases at J, with 15 bases between. Germline loops: CDR1 LNHDA, CDR2 SQIVND (reference sequence). The CDR3 length is 15 residues. CDR3 amino acids: CASSPFLRVNQPQHF. In DNA form, the CDR3 reads TGTGCCAGTAGTCCTTTTCTCAGGGTTAATCAGCCCCAGCATTTT.

The chain combines TRBV5-1 with TRBJ2-3; D remains ambiguous. V was trimmed by 0 bases and J by 2 bases, leaving 10 bases between them. There are 15 residues in the CDR3. The germline V gene has CDR1 SGHRS and CDR2 YFSETQ. The chain's CDR3 is CASSLAWPFTDTQYF. Written as DNA, the CDR3 is TGCGCCAGCAGCTTGGCCTGGCCCTTCACAGATACGCAGTATTTT.

Concerning this clone: Sequence at one end of the junction differs from germline and may be a read error. This chain links TRBV7-9 with TRBJ2-1, with D unresolved. CDR3 length: 11 residues. Germline V gene lookup returns CDR1 SEHNR and CDR2 FQNEAQ (reference sequence). The CDR3 loop reads CASSLDYEQFF. The CDR3 coding sequence is TGTGCCAGCAGCTTAGACTATGAACAGTTCTTC.

The CDR3 loop is CASSLDRGLREKLFF. The CDR3 nucleotides are TGTGCCAGCAGCTTAGACAGGGGGCTACGAGAAAAACTGTTTTTT. The rearrangement links TRBV7-2 to TRBJ1-4; 9 nucleotides align to TRBD1. V was pared by 1 base and J by 8 bases, with 5 bases of the junction left unmatched. CDR1 SGHTA and CDR2 FQGNSA come from the germline V gene. CDR3 size: 15 residues.

The rearrangement uses TRBV19 and TRBJ1-3; tentatively, D is TRBD1 (6 bases). Germline V gene data show CDR1 as LNHDA and CDR2 as SQIVND (reference sequence). This CDR3 region has 16 residues. V was cut by 5 bases and J by 2 bases, with 16 bases left in between. In DNA form, the CDR3 reads TGTGCCAGTAGTTCCTCCGGGACATTCGCTGGAAACACCATATATTTT. Its protein is CASSSSGTFAGNTIYF.

This chain connects TRBV11-2 to TRBJ1-5; D is unclear. V was shortened by 1 base and J by 4 bases, with 8 bases between the two germline ends. The CDR3 extends over 14 amino acids. Germline V gene lookup returns CDR1 SGHAT and CDR2 FQNNGV. The CDR3 coding sequence is TGTGCCAGCAGCTTAGGCCCTAAAAATCAGCCCCAGCATTTT. It yields the protein CASSLGPKNQPQHF.

The chain couples TRBV7-3 to TRBJ2-2; D possibly corresponds to TRBD1 (6 bases). Germline V gene sequence: CDR1 SGHTA, CDR2 FQGTGA. The CDR3 is 15 residues long. V was cut by 2 bases and J by 2 bases, with 9 bases left in between. In nucleotides, the CDR3 is TGTGCCAGCAGCTTATTCAGGGGTAACACCGGGGAGCTGTTTTTT. Translation: CASSLFRGNTGELFF.

The chain is built from TRBV6-5 and TRBJ2-7; D call uncertain. The CDR3 runs 14 residues. Deletions cut 8 bases from V and 4 bases from J, with 18 bases between. The germline V gene encodes CDR1 MNHEY and CDR2 SVGAGI. DNA for the CDR3: TGTGCCAGCTCGCTTGTCCGGTCGGGTTACGAGCAGTACTTC. Translated, it gives CASSLVRSGYEQYF.

This clone has a single count. The V gene is TRBV23-1, the J gene TRBJ2-4, with a tentative D call TRBD1 (5 bases). TRBV23-1 is given ORF status, its function remaining uncertain. V was shortened by 7 bases and J by 0 bases, with 13 bases between the two germline ends. There are 15 residues in the CDR3. The CDR3: CASNVGRIAKNIQYF. The CDR3, as DNA: TGCGCCAGCAACGTGGGGCGGATAGCCAAAAACATTCAGTACTTC.

The chain recombines TRBV5-1 with TRBJ1-1; TRBD1 matches 12 bases. V lost 5 bases, J lost 4 bases, and 6 bases stayed unmatched. This CDR3 is 15 amino acids long. CDR1 and CDR2 (germline): SGHRS, YFSETQ. Written as DNA, the CDR3 is TGCGCCAGCAGGCAAACGGGACAGGGGGCCACTGAAGCTTTCTTT. Protein sequence: CASRQTGQGATEAFF.

The J gene is TRBJ1-1, the V gene TRBV29-1, with 10 bases that match TRBD1. CDR1 and CDR2 (germline): SQVTM, ANQGSEA. This CDR3 region has 13 residues. V was clipped by 4 bases and J by 3 bases; unmatched bases: 2. The CDR3 DNA reads TGCAGCGTTGGACAGGGGGCTGACACTGAAGCTTTCTTT. It specifies CSVGQGADTEAFF. Combining the CDR3 with reference TRBV29-1 and TRBJ1-1 gives the whole variable domain SAVISQKPSRDICQRGTSLTIQCQVDSQVTMMFWYRQQPGQSLTLIATANQGSEATYESGFVIDKFPISRPNLTFSTLTVSNMSPEDSSIYLCSVGQGADTEAFFGQGTRLTVV.